This TCR beta chain came from a study of OX40 agonist ivuxolimab in advanced cancers. Turning to the study itself: Three patients responded partially, comprising one with hepatocellular carcinoma and two with cutaneous melanoma.

The CDR3 totals 12 residues. V was pared by 3 bases and J by 6 bases, with 8 bases between. Germline CDR1 is LNHDA and CDR2 is SQIVND (reference sequence). Study findings and constraints: Normalized expansion of T-cell clones was also low for some nonresponders.

TCRdb's copy holds only in-frame clones and misses some; the assay was immunoSEQ multiplex PCR. The table shows about 73,000 clones, with almost 90% occurring only once. Turning to this clone: Its antigen remains unidentified.

The gene calls are TRBV19 and TRBJ1-2; D unclear. The sequencing used CD4+ or CD8+ T cells sorted from blood, collected in a trial of the OX40 agonist ivuxolimab. The clonotype originates from an adult with an advanced solid tumor such as melanoma, head and neck, liver or kidney cancer. The CDR3 spells CASSIGRNGYTF. The CDR3 DNA reads as TGTGCCAGTAGTATTGGGAGAAATGGCTACACCTTC. Based on the CDR3 plus reference TRBV19 and TRBJ1-2, the full variable domain is DGGITQSPKYLFRKEGQNVTLSCEQNLNHDAMYWYRQDPGQGLRLIYYSQIVNDFQKGDIAEGYSVSREKKESFPLTVTSAQKNPTAFYLCASSIGRNGYTFGSGTRLTVV.